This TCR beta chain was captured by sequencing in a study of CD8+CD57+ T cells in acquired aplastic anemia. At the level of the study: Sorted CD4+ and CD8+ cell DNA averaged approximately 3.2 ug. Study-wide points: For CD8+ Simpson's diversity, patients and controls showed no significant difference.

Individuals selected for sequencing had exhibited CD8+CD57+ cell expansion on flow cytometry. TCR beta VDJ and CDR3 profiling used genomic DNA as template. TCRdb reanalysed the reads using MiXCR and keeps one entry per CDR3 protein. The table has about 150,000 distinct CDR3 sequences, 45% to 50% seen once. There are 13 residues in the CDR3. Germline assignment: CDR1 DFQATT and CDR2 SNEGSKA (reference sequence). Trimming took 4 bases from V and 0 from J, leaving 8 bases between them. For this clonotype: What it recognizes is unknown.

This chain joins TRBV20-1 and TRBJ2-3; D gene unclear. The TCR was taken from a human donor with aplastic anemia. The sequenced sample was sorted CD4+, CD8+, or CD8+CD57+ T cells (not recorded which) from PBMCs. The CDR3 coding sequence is TGCAGTGCTACAACAGCTAGCACAGATACGCAGTATTTT. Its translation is CSATTASTDTQYF.